Given below is one TCR beta chain in context. The data originate from a study of blood T cell repertoires in COVID-19. Study-level background: Some COVID-19 samples were acute and others convalescent; all came from the United States, Italy and Spain.

This CDR3 is 14 amino acids long. V shed 8 bases and J 2 bases; nucleotides not matched to a gene: 7. Germline lookup yields CDR1 LNHDA and CDR2 SQIVND (reference sequence). Authors' analysis steps: Amplification with reference gene primers provided the estimates of nucleated cell counts. The table came from immunoSEQ multiplex PCR; TCRdb's copy has only in-frame clones and leaves some out. The V and J calls and the clone size are those of that table, but D and trimming were determined from the DNA. This table has 150,000 to 200,000 clones, around 85% appearing once. V and J are TRBV19 and TRBJ2-7; TRBD2 matches 9 bases. This clonotype was sampled from a woman aged 40-49 years with acute COVID-19. Sequencing input: PBMCs or T cells enriched from blood (not recorded which). The CDR3, as DNA: TGTGCCAGTTCTTCTAGCGGGACCGCCTACGAGCAGTACTTC. Translated, it gives CASSSSGTAYEQYF.